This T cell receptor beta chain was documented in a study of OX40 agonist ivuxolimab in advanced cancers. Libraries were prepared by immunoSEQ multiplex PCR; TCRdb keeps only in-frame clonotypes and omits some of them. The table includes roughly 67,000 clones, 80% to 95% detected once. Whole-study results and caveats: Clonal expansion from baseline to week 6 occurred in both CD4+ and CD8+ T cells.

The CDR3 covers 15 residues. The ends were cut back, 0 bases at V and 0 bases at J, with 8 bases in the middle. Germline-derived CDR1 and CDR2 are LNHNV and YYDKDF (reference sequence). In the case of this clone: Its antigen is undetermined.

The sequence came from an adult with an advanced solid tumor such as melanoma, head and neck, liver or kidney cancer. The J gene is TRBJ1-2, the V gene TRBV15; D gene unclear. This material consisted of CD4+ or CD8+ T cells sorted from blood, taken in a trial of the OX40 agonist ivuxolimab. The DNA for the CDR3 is TGTGCCACCAGCAGAGAGGCACACGCTAACTATGGCTACACCTTC. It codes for CATSREAHANYGYTF.